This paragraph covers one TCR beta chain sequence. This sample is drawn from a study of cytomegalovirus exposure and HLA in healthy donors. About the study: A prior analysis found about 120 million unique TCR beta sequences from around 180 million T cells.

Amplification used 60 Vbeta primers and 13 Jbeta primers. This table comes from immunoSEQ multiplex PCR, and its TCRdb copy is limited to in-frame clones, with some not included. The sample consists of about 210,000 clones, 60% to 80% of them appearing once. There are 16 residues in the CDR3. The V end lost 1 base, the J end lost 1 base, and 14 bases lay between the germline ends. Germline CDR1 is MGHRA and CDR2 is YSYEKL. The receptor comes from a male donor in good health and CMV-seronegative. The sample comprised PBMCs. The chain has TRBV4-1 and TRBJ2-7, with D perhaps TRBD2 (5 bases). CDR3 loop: CASSQASDFVSYEQYF. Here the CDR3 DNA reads TGCGCCAGCAGCCAAGCCTCGGACTTTGTTTCCTACGAGCAGTACTTC.